The next 22 T cell receptor beta chains were all read from a single sample in a study of a mutant IDH1 vaccine in newly diagnosed glioma. Noted time point: week 5, during vaccination. It was 300 ug of mutant IDH1 20-mer peptide that made up each vaccine dose, given with topical imiquimod. These receptors have no identified antigens. Data came from immunoSEQ multiplex PCR; TCRdb stores just in-frame clones and leaves some out. The sample has about 36,000 clones, roughly 76% seen once. The starting material was PBMCs, obtained from a glioma patient whose treatment included an IDH1 peptide vaccine. Source of these receptors: a man aged 50-60 years with glioma.

The gene calls are TRBV18 and TRBJ2-7, with TRBD2 as a possible D gene (5 bases). The V end lost 3 bases, the J end lost 7 bases, and 13 bases lay between the germline ends. The CDR3 contains 13 residues. Germline V lookup: CDR1 KGHSH, CDR2 LQKENI. The CDR3 region is CASSPSGPGEQYF. As DNA, the CDR3 is TGTGCCAGCTCACCGTCAGGTCCGGGGGAGCAGTACTTC. Using reference TRBV18 and TRBJ2-7 for the parts outside the CDR3, the full variable domain is NAGVMQNPRHLVRRRGQEARLRCSPMKGHSHVYWYRQLPEEGLKFMVYLQKENIIDESGMPKERFSAEFPKEGPSILRIQQVVRGDSAAYFCASSPSGPGEQYFGPGTRLTVT.

The CDR3: CASSLDGYEQYF. CDR3 sequence (DNA): TGTGCCAGCAGCTTAGACGGGTACGAGCAGTACTTC. V gene TRBV11-2 combines with J gene TRBJ2-7; D not resolved. The CDR3 is 12 amino acids. Trimming stripped 0 bases from V and 4 bases from J, with 4 bases between. Germline V CDR1 and CDR2: SGHAT, FQNNGV.

V is TRBV19 and J is TRBJ2-2; D call uncertain. The germline V and J ends were trimmed by 7 bases and 0 bases, with 12 bases remaining between them. The CDR3 covers 15 residues. The germline gives CDR1 LNHDA, CDR2 SQIVND (reference sequence). The CDR3 DNA reads as TGTGCCAGTATAGTGCGGTTTTCGAACACCGGGGAGCTGTTTTTT. Protein: CASIVRFSNTGELFF.

The rearrangement joins TRBV27 to TRBJ2-7, with D maybe TRBD2 (6 bases). Germline lookup yields CDR1 MNHEY and CDR2 SMNVEV (reference sequence). Between the trimmed V and J ends, which lost 8 bases and 5 bases, there was a span of 19 bases. CDR3 length: 14 residues. CDR3 DNA sequence: TGTGCCAGCGGGCGGGGACCTCGTAAAAACGAGCAGTACTTC. Translating it yields CASGRGPRKNEQYF.

Here the CDR3 DNA reads TGCGCCAGCAGCCAGGCGGCCGGGGGGGTTCCCCTTGGCTACACCTTC. It specifies CASSQAAGGVPLGYTF. The chain combines TRBV4-3 with TRBJ1-2, with D possibly being TRBD1 (5 bases). The V and J ends lost 3 bases and 7 bases respectively, with 21 bases between them. The CDR3 spans 16 residues. Germline V gives CDR1 LGHNA, CDR2 YSLEER.

The V and J genes are TRBV29-1 and TRBJ1-1, with a tentative D call TRBD1 (5 bases). Deletions cut 5 bases from V and 0 bases from J, with 13 bases between. Germline-derived CDR1 and CDR2 are SQVTM and ANQGSEA. The CDR3 is 14 amino acids. Written as DNA, the CDR3 is TGCAGCGTTCGTGGCGCGACAGTGAACACTGAAGCTTTCTTT. This codes for CSVRGATVNTEAFF.

This chain joins TRBV11-2 and TRBJ1-1, with D possibly TRBD1 on 6 matching bases. V was clipped by 1 base and J by 5 bases, with 20 bases between them. The CDR3 length is 17 residues. Germline V lookup: CDR1 SGHAT, CDR2 FQNNGV. CDR3 nucleotides: TGTGCCAGCAGCTTAGTATTATCGGGGTTAGGGGGAACTGAAGCTTTCTTT. Its protein is CASSLVLSGLGGTEAFF.

The chain joins TRBV6-5 to TRBJ2-5; TRBD2 agrees at 9 bases. From germline, CDR1 is MNHEY and CDR2 SVGAGI. The CDR3 spans 14 residues. V shed 6 bases and J 5 bases; nucleotides not matched to a gene: 7. The CDR3 loop is CASREAGGLETQYF. DNA for the CDR3: TGTGCCAGCAGGGAGGCGGGGGGGCTCGAGACCCAGTACTTC.

V gene TRBV19 combines with J gene TRBJ1-5, with D tentatively TRBD1 (6 bases). The CDR3 sequence is 15 residues long. V was cut by 5 bases and J by 5 bases, with 16 bases left in between. Germline CDR1 reads LNHDA; CDR2 reads SQIVND (reference sequence). The CDR3 DNA sequence: TGTGCCAGTAGTCTCCCCGACAGGATTTATCAGCCCCAGCATTTT. This encodes CASSLPDRIYQPQHF.

The chain links TRBV7-2 to TRBJ1-2, with unresolved D. The V gene's germline CDR1 is SGHTA and CDR2 FQGNSA. CDR3 length: 15 residues. Deletions cut 0 bases from V and 4 bases from J, with 12 bases between. The CDR3 reads CASSLAREALYGYTF. CDR3 nucleotide sequence: TGTGCCAGCAGCTTAGCGAGGGAAGCTCTCTATGGCTACACCTTC. The entire variable domain, with the rest obtained from reference TRBV7-2 and TRBJ1-2, is as follows: GAGVSQSPSNKVTEKGKDVELRCDPISGHTALYWYRQSLGQGLEFLIYFQGNSAPDKSGLPSDRFSAERTGGSVSTLTIQRTQQEDSAVYLCASSLAREALYGYTFGSGTRLTVV.

This clone was seen a few times. The chain joins TRBV7-9 to TRBJ2-1; D remains ambiguous. This CDR3 is built from 13 residues. Trimming cost V 2 bases and J 6 bases, with 8 bases left between them. Germline CDR1 SEHNR, CDR2 FQNEAQ (reference sequence). For the CDR3, the DNA is TGTGCCAGCAGCTTAAATGCCGCCAATGAGCAGTTCTTC. It yields the protein CASSLNAANEQFF.

Only one count was recorded for this clone. This chain links TRBV7-2 with TRBJ2-5; no definite D call. V was pared by 8 bases and J by 5 bases, with 12 bases between. The CDR3 is 12 residues long. CDR1 and CDR2 (germline): SGHTA, FQGNSA. The CDR3 loop reads CASGLVRETQYF. The DNA for the CDR3 is TGTGCCAGCGGCCTTGTTCGGGAGACCCAGTACTTC.

J is TRBJ1-2 and V is TRBV7-2, with unresolved D. Deletions cut 2 bases from V and 8 bases from J, with 15 bases between. In germline, CDR1 is SGHTA, CDR2 FQGNSA. The CDR3 spans 14 residues. The CDR3 here is CASSLSTEAGGYTF. CDR3 DNA sequence: TGTGCCAGCAGCTTAAGTACAGAGGCTGGGGGCTACACCTTC.

The J gene is TRBJ1-5, the V gene TRBV19; TRBD1 is a possible D gene (6 bases). This CDR3 is built from 15 residues. Germline assignment: CDR1 LNHDA and CDR2 SQIVND (reference sequence). V lost 6 bases to trimming and J lost 5 bases, with 17 bases between them. CDR3 protein: CASRRQGRGDQPQHF. CDR3 sequence (DNA): TGTGCCAGTAGGCGGCAGGGGAGAGGGGATCAGCCCCAGCATTTT.

The genes are TRBV18 and TRBJ1-5; no clear D gene. The CDR3 totals 15 residues. Germline CDR1 reads KGHSH; CDR2 reads LQKENI. Between the trimmed V and J ends, which lost 3 bases and 3 bases, there was a span of 12 bases. CDR3 loop: CASSPDLNNNQPQHF. The DNA for the CDR3 is TGTGCCAGCTCACCTGATTTAAACAACAATCAGCCCCAGCATTTT. The full variable domain, in which reference TRBV18 and TRBJ1-5 provide the parts outside the CDR3, is NAGVMQNPRHLVRRRGQEARLRCSPMKGHSHVYWYRQLPEEGLKFMVYLQKENIIDESGMPKERFSAEFPKEGPSILRIQQVVRGDSAAYFCASSPDLNNNQPQHFGDGTRLSIL.

The chain combines TRBV2 with TRBJ2-2, with D hard to call. The germline gives CDR1 SNHLY, CDR2 FYNNEI. V gave up 8 bases and J gave up 1 base, with 11 bases separating them. This CDR3 region has 14 residues. The CDR3 reads CASLGSENTGELFF. The CDR3 nucleotides are TGTGCCAGCTTAGGGTCCGAGAACACCGGGGAGCTGTTTTTT.

This chain connects TRBV12-2 to TRBJ2-7; the DNA was not compared with TRBD2, the D call given in the table. TRBV12-2 is annotated as a pseudogene. The length of the CDR3 is 17 residues. CDR3 residues: CASRLAWGENPSYEQYF. In DNA, the CDR3 is TGTGCAAGTCGCTTAGCGTGGGGGGAGAACCCCTCGTACGAGCAGTACTTC.

The chain is built from TRBV28 and TRBJ2-2; TRBD1 might be the D (5 bases). Germline V gene data show CDR1 as MDHEN and CDR2 as SYDVKM. The V and J ends lost 2 bases and 2 bases respectively, with 9 bases between them. This CDR3 spans 15 amino acids. CDR3 nucleotide sequence: TGTGCCAGCAGTTTACAGGGTGCAAACACCGGGGAGCTGTTTTTT. It encodes CASSLQGANTGELFF.

This chain's CDR3 is CASSDRTGHGYTF. CDR3 DNA sequence: TGTGCCAGCAGCGATAGGACAGGGCATGGCTACACCTTC. The chain employs TRBV9 and TRBJ1-2; the match to TRBD1 covers 8 bases. V lost 3 bases to trimming and J lost 6 bases; unmatched junction nucleotides: 4. The germline gives CDR1 SGDLS, CDR2 YYNGEE. The CDR3 covers 13 residues.

CDR3 amino acids: CSATSRETQYF. The CDR3 nucleotides read TGCAGTGCTACCTCGCGAGAGACCCAGTACTTC. This sequence joins TRBV20-1 and TRBJ2-5, with D uncertain. The CDR3 is 11 amino acids. Trimming removed 4 bases at V and 4 bases at J, with 7 bases between. CDR1 and CDR2 from the germline V gene are DFQATT and SNEGSKA (reference sequence).

The chain employs TRBV4-2 and TRBJ1-2; the D gene is possibly TRBD1 (6 bases). V was shortened by 4 bases and J by 7 bases, with 31 bases between the two germline ends. The germline V gene encodes CDR1 LGHNA and CDR2 YNFKEQ. The CDR3 has 19 residues. CDR3 sequence: CASSPSRGGQEVGGFGYTF. CDR3 nucleotides: TGTGCCAGCAGCCCTAGTAGGGGGGGCCAAGAAGTTGGGGGCTTTGGCTACACCTTC.

This chain joins TRBV9 and TRBJ1-2; maybe TRBD1 (6 bases). CDR3 length: 14 residues. V lost 0 bases and J 4 bases, leaving 10 bases between the germline ends. Per germline, CDR1 SGDLS and CDR2 YYNGEE. The CDR3 region has the DNA TGTGCCAGCAGCGTAGCAGGGGAAGGCTATGGCTACACCTTC. Translation gives CASSVAGEGYGYTF.